This T cell receptor beta chain is drawn from a study of T-cell memory formation after mild COVID-19. Points from the study as a whole: Contracting CD4+ clones lay largely in CM and EM, with CD8+ ones residing in EMRA. Proof of SARS-CoV-2 specificity was absent for the second-wave clones that crested on day 37.

Concerning this clonotype: The antigen remains undetermined.

Employing constant-segment primers, 5'RACE generated TCR alpha and TCR beta cDNA libraries bearing sample barcodes and UMIs. TCRdb processed the 5' RACE reads anew with MiXCR; each CDR3 protein has one entry. The sample lists about 210,000 distinct CDR3 sequences, about 11% occurring once. The ends were cut back, 7 bases at V and 1 base at J, with 12 bases in the middle. CDR1 is MNHEY and CDR2 is SVGEGT in the germline V gene. The CDR3 has 14 residues. This chain links TRBV6-2 or TRBV6-3 with TRBJ2-3; perhaps TRBD2 as D (6 bases). This clonotype was sampled from a man aged 18 to 30 who had mild COVID-19 (a few samples of this study predate the infection). Cell type and time point are not known. Sequenced input: PBMCs or a T cell subset sorted from them (not recorded which). CDR3 sequence reads: CASTERAGTDTQYF. DNA of the CDR3: TGTGCCAGCACCGAGCGGGCGGGCACAGATACGCAGTATTTT.